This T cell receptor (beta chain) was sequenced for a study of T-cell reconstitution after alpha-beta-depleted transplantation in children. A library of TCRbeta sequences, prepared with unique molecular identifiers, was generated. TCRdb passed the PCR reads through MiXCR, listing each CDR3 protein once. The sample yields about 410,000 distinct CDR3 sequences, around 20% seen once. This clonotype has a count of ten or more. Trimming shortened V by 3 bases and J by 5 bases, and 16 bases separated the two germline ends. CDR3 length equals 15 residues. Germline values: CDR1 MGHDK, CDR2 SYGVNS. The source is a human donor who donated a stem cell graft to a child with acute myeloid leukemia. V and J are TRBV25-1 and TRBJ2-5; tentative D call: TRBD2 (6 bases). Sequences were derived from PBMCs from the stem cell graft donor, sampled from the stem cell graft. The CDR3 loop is CASSEGRRGPETQYF. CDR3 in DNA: TGTGCCAGCAGTGAGGGTAGGCGGGGACCGGAGACCCAGTACTTC.